A selection of T cell receptor beta chains follows, all from one sample in a study of blood T cell repertoires in COVID-19. Generated by immunoSEQ multiplex PCR, the TCRdb table keeps only in-frame clones and is missing some. The sample has about half a million clones; 89% are singletons. Material: peripheral blood. These receptors were collected from a man younger than 35 with COVID-19, enrolled during active disease. CDR3s include the opening cysteine and the closing phenylalanine or tryptophan. The D gene is left open where the match is weak. Size values are once, few and many counts, or a class for expanded clones, and some rows have none.

D	V	J	size	CDR3	DNA
TRBD1	TRBV4-1	TRBJ2-7	-	CASSRDRGLDEQYF	TGCGCCAGCAGCCGTGACAGGGGGCTCGACGAGCAGTACTTC
TRBD1	TRBV30	TRBJ1-1	-	CAWNSGTGGTEAFF	TGTGCCTGGAATTCAGGGACAGGGGGCACTGAAGCTTTCTTT
-	TRBV4-1	TRBJ1-2	-	CASSQGLGREYGYTF	TGCGCCAGCAGCCAAGGCCTTGGGAGGGAGTATGGCTACACCTTC
-	TRBV19	TRBJ1-5	-	CASSIFGGDSNQPQHF	TGTGCCAGTAGTATCTTCGGGGGAGATAGCAATCAGCCCCAGCATTTT
-	TRBV7-6	TRBJ2-5	-	CASSLSVETQYF	TGTGCCAGCAGCTTATCGGTAGAGACCCAGTACTTC
TRBD2	TRBV6-5	TRBJ2-1	-	CASRESGDNEQFF	TGTGCCAGCAGGGAGAGCGGGGACAATGAGCAGTTCTTC
-	TRBV3-1/TRBV3-2	TRBJ1-6	-	CASSHRGSPLHF	TGTGCCAGCAGCCACAGGGGTTCACCCCTCCACTTT
TRBD2	TRBV5-4	TRBJ2-7	-	CASSLDAGGLYEQYF	TGTGCCAGCAGCTTGGATGCGGGAGGCCTCTACGAGCAGTACTTC
TRBD1	TRBV5-4	TRBJ1-2	-	CASSSGPGQSYGYTF	TGTGCCAGCAGCTCGGGCCCGGGACAGTCCTATGGCTACACCTTC
TRBD1	TRBV24-1	TRBJ2-5	-	CATSGTGRETQYF	TGTGCCACCAGCGGGACAGGGCGAGAGACCCAGTACTTC
-	TRBV29-1	TRBJ2-1	once	CSGWEDNEQFF	TGCAGCGGGTGGGAGGACAATGAGCAGTTCTTC
-	TRBV6-6	TRBJ1-1	-	CASSSTGTGGTEAFF	TGTGCCAGCAGTTCCACCGGGACGGGAGGGACTGAAGCTTTCTTT
-	TRBV6-5	TRBJ1-5	-	CASLDRHSNQPQHF	TGTGCCAGTCTCGACAGGCATAGCAATCAGCCCCAGCATTTT
TRBD1	TRBV7-8	TRBJ1-5	-	CASSLMTGQDQPQHF	TGTGCCAGCAGCTTAATGACAGGGCAGGATCAGCCCCAGCATTTT
-	TRBV2	TRBJ2-3	-	CAAGPSARGGTDTQYF	TGTGCCGCCGGCCCTAGCGCTAGGGGAGGCACAGATACGCAGTATTTT
TRBD1	TRBV3-1/TRBV3-2	TRBJ1-5	-	CASSLGTGDEGGQPQHF	TGTGCCAGCAGCCTAGGGACAGGGGATGAAGGAGGTCAGCCCCAGCATTTT
-	TRBV6-7	TRBJ1-5	-	CARDTGLIGNQPQHF	TGTGCCAGAGATACAGGGCTAATAGGCAATCAGCCCCAGCATTTT
-	TRBV6-5	TRBJ2-5	-	CASSSGLGQETQYF	TGTGCCAGCAGTTCTGGACTAGGACAGGAGACCCAGTACTTC
-	TRBV10-1	TRBJ2-7	once	CASSESVVSEQYF	TGCGCCAGCAGTGAGTCTGTAGTTTCCGAGCAGTACTTC
TRBD1	TRBV5-1	TRBJ1-3	-	CASRHGQGTGNTIYF	TGCGCCAGCAGACATGGACAGGGTACTGGAAACACCATATATTTT
TRBD1	TRBV6-2/TRBV6-3	TRBJ2-3	-	CASSYSGTGSSDTQYF	TGTGCCAGCAGTTACTCCGGGACAGGGAGCTCAGATACGCAGTATTTT
TRBD1	TRBV25-1	TRBJ1-2	-	CASSELGQGAYGYTF	TGTGCCAGCAGTGAGCTGGGGCAGGGGGCCTATGGCTACACCTTC
TRBD2	TRBV6-5	TRBJ2-5	-	CASRPTSGGQETQYF	TGTGCCAGCAGGCCGACTAGCGGAGGACAAGAGACCCAGTACTTC